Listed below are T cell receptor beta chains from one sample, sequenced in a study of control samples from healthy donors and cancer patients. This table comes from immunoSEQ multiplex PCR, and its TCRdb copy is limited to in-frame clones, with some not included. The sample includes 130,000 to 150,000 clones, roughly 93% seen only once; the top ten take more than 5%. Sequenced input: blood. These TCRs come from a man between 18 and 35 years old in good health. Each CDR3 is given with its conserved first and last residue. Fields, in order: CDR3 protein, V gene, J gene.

CDR3: CASSPSAANYGYTF
V: TRBV5-1
J: TRBJ1-2

CDR3: CASSPGASINEQFF
V: TRBV9
J: TRBJ2-1

CDR3: CATSDFSPSRRSYNSPLHF
V: TRBV24-1
J: TRBJ1-6

CDR3: CASSDREQLYGYTF
V: TRBV10-2
J: TRBJ1-2

CDR3: CATATGVYNQPQHF
V: TRBV6-5
J: TRBJ1-5

CDR3: CASSYSSEQYF
V: TRBV6-5
J: TRBJ2-7

CDR3: CATPPSGPMNTEAFF
V: TRBV7-9
J: TRBJ1-1

CDR3: CAWSVGGGTTEAFF
V: TRBV30
J: TRBJ1-1

CDR3: CATSDFNRDTDTQYF
V: TRBV24-1
J: TRBJ2-3

CDR3: CASSSASRTSSPQYF
V: TRBV27
J: TRBJ2-7

CDR3: CASSVDPVSNTEAFF
V: TRBV9
J: TRBJ1-1

CDR3: CATTSGHGAEQYF
V: TRBV19
J: TRBJ2-7

CDR3: CASSLEGRCSTGELFF
V: TRBV7-3
J: TRBJ2-2

CDR3: CASSPTGRFYGYTF
V: TRBV5-6
J: TRBJ1-2

CDR3: CASQGGPNTDTQYF
V: TRBV5-1
J: TRBJ2-3

CDR3: CASSHEETQYF
V: TRBV7-8
J: TRBJ2-5

CDR3: CASGTGAMNTEAFF
V: TRBV9
J: TRBJ1-1

CDR3: CASSMGGFGYEQYF
V: TRBV19
J: TRBJ2-7

CDR3: CASSQVSSGANVLTF
V: TRBV3-1/TRBV3-2
J: TRBJ2-6

CDR3: CASSYSLGNTEAFF
V: TRBV5-1
J: TRBJ1-1

CDR3: CASSRDQAGSPLHF
V: TRBV6-5
J: TRBJ1-6

CDR3: CASSSGTSGTSDEQFF
V: TRBV11-3
J: TRBJ2-1

CDR3: CARSPGQPQYTGELFF
V: TRBV5-3
J: TRBJ2-2

CDR3: CASGLVADSNQPQHF
V: TRBV12-5
J: TRBJ1-5

CDR3: CASSFRQGKNIQYF
V: TRBV28
J: TRBJ2-4